This T cell receptor beta chain was captured in a study of radiotherapy plus CTLA-4 blockade in lung cancer. Study summary: Objective responses arose in about 17% of patients, and approximately 31% experienced disease control.

The ends were cut back, 5 bases at V and 0 bases at J, with 12 bases in the middle. The CDR3 length is 15 residues. The germline CDR1 and CDR2 sequences are MNHEY and SMNVEV (reference sequence). The repertoire was sequenced with immunoSEQ multiplex PCR; TCRdb's copy has only in-frame clones and lacks some. The table includes over 80,000 clones, 80% to 90% detected once. The genes are TRBV27 and TRBJ2-3, with TRBD2 as a possible D gene (5 bases). The sequence came from a human donor with non-small cell lung cancer who had stable disease on radiotherapy plus ipilimumab. Material: peripheral blood, obtained from a patient treated with radiotherapy plus ipilimumab. CDR3 in DNA: TGTGCCAGCAGTCTGGGGAGCGGAAGCACAGATACGCAGTATTTT. This gives the protein CASSLGSGSTDTQYF.